This entry concerns a single TCR beta chain. The germline gene is not matched at one end of the junction; a read error may be the cause. The sample is drawn from a study of cytomegalovirus exposure and HLA in healthy donors. Study overall: Ancestry clustering placed around four fifths of about 400 genotyped donors in the Caucasian-associated cluster.

The CDR3 contains 11 residues. Germline-derived CDR1 and CDR2 are GTSNPN and SVGIG (reference sequence). The PCR ran on 60 Vbeta and 13 Jbeta primers. Profiled with immunoSEQ multiplex PCR; TCRdb holds only in-frame clones, not every one. Here the sample spans about 190,000 clones, approximately 78% being singletons. This TCR derives from a woman in her twenties or thirties in good health and CMV-seropositive. The chain employs TRBV30 and TRBJ1-4, with TRBD1 matching 8 bases. Sequencing input: PBMCs. The DNA of the CDR3 is TGTGCCTGGGATCAGGGGACAGGCATAAAATTT. As protein: CAWDQGTGIKF.